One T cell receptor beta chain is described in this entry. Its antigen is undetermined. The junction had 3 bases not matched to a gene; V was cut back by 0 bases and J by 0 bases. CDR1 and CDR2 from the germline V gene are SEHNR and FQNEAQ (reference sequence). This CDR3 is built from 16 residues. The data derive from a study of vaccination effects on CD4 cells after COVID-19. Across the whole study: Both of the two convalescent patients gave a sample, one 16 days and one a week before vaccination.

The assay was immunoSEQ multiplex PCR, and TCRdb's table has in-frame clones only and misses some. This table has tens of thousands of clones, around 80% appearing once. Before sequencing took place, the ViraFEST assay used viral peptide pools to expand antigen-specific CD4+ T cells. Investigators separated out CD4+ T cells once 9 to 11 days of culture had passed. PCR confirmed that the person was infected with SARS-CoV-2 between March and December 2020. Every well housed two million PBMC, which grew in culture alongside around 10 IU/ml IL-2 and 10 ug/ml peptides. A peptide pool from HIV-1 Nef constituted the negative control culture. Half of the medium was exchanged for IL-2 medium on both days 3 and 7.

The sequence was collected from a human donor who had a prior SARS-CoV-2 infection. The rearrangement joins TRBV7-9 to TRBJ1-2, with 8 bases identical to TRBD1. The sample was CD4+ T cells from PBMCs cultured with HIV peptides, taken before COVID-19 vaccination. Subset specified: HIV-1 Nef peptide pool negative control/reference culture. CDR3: CASSLAGGQANYGYTF. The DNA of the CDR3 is TGTGCCAGCAGCTTAGCAGGGGGACAGGCTAACTATGGCTACACCTTC.